The T cell receptor beta chain under discussion was sequenced for a study of T cells in Graves' hyperthyroidism and ophthalmopathy. Whole-study results and caveats: Blood samples included most of the expanded thyroid clonotypes exceeding 0.001.

A lack of ophthalmopathy progression within 18 months defined stable Graves' hyperthyroidism. Uncontrolled infection, other autoimmune disease, pregnancy or lactation excluded patients. The PBMCs were taken from about 10 ml of fresh peripheral blood. This clonotype was detected ten times or more. The antigen is undetermined. The V end was cut by 5 bases, the J end by 5 bases, with 25 bases between. The CDR3 runs to 16 residues. The germline CDR1 and CDR2 sequences are DFQATT and SNEGSKA (reference sequence). There were TCR beta CDR3 regions amplified from RNA transcripts. With the HTBI primer set, the TCR CDR3 went through a first round of RT-PCR. From the multiplex PCR reads, TCRdb called clonotypes with MiXCR, one entry per CDR3 protein. The sample carries over 150,000 distinct CDR3 sequences, 17% recorded once.

The sequencing sample was made of blood. This TCR was sampled from a woman aged 45-59 years with Graves' hyperthyroidism. The chain couples TRBV20-1 to TRBJ2-7; D tentatively reads TRBD1 or TRBD2 (6 bases each). CDR3 residues: CSAPIPSGTGADEQYF. For the CDR3, the DNA is TGCAGTGCTCCAATACCCTCGGGCACGGGGGCAGACGAGCAGTACTTC.